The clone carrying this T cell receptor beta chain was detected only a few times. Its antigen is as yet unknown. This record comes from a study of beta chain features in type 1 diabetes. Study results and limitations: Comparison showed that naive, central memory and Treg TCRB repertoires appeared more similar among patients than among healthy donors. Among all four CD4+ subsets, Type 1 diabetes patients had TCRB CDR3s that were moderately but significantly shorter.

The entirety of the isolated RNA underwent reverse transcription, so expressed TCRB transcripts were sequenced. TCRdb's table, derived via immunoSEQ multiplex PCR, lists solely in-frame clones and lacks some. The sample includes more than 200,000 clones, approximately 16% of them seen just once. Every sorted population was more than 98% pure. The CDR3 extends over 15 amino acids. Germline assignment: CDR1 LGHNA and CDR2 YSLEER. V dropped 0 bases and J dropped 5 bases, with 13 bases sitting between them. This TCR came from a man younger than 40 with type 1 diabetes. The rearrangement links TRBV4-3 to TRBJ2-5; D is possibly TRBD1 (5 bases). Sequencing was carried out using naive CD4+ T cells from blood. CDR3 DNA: TGCGCCAGCAGCCAAGACGGTGCAGGGCGGGAGACCCAGTACTTC. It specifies CASSQDGAGRETQYF.